This T cell receptor (beta chain) was profiled in a study of Ad26.COV2.S vaccination and SARS-CoV-2 variants. Study-wide context: Recipients of Ad26.COV2.S got it intramuscularly, once or twice 56 days apart. Study-level points and caveats: Non-spike TCR breadth did not differ much between vaccine and placebo recipients.

Specified treatment: around 19 received Ad26.COV2.S at low or high dose, single or two shots; about 5 received placebo; per-sample allocation not given. It was on day 63 after the first vaccine or placebo injection that samples were taken. Sequencing used immunoSEQ multiplex PCR; TCRdb keeps in-frame clones, though not all of them. The sample lists 300,000 to 450,000 clones; approximately 85% were seen once. Comment on this clone: The target antigen is unknown.

V dropped 4 bases and J dropped 6 bases, with 20 bases sitting between them. Germline V CDR1 and CDR2: SGHRS, YFSETQ. The CDR3 contains 15 residues. The J gene is TRBJ2-7, the V gene TRBV5-1, with D possibly matching TRBD1 (6 bases). The TCR originated in a person between 18 and 60 years old who received the Ad26.COV2.S COVID-19 vaccine or a placebo. The starting material was peripheral blood, obtained in a trial of Ad26.COV2.S vaccine versus placebo. CDR3 sequence (DNA): TGCGCCAGCAGCCACCCAGGACAGACCCCGGGCGAGCAGTACTTC. It yields the protein CASSHPGQTPGEQYF.